The rows below give T cell receptor beta chains drawn from one sample of a study of blood T cell repertoires in COVID-19. The protocol was immunoSEQ multiplex PCR, while the TCRdb copy is restricted to in-frame clones and leaves out a portion. The profile shows 200,000 to 250,000 clones, roughly nine tenths of them singletons. The specimen was PBMCs or T cells enriched from blood (not recorded which). The receptors were gathered from a woman aged 45-65 years in a cohort exposed to, infected with or recovered from COVID-19 (not recorded which). The CDR3 runs from the conserved cysteine through the conserved F or W. The order of the fields is CDR3 length, D gene, V gene, clone size, J gene, CDR3 protein, CDR3 DNA. D genes are given only for firm matches. Some rows have no size entry. The others give once, few or many, or a class for an expanded clone.

length: 11; D: NA; V: TRBV20-1; size: NA; J: TRBJ2-4; CDR3: CSARPRNIQYF; DNA: TGCAGTGCTAGGCCTAGGAACATTCAGTACTTC
length: 15; D: NA; V: TRBV18; size: NA; J: TRBJ2-3; CDR3: CASSPSYQSTDTQYF; DNA: TGTGCCAGCTCACCTTCGTACCAGAGCACAGATACGCAGTATTTT
length: 19; D: TRBD2; V: TRBV4-3; size: NA; J: TRBJ2-5; CDR3: CASSQAPRASGGAGETQYF; DNA: TGCGCCAGCAGCCAAGCCCCTAGAGCTAGCGGGGGGGCTGGAGAGACCCAGTACTTC
length: 17; D: NA; V: TRBV4-1; size: NA; J: TRBJ2-5; CDR3: CASSQDQAGVLGETQYF; DNA: TGCGCCAGCAGCCAAGATCAGGCAGGGGTATTGGGGGAGACCCAGTACTTC
length: 14; D: NA; V: TRBV5-1; size: NA; J: TRBJ1-4; CDR3: CASSSRRMNEKLFF; DNA: TGCGCCAGCAGCTCTAGACGGATGAATGAAAAACTGTTTTTT
length: 17; D: TRBD2; V: TRBV9; size: once; J: TRBJ2-2; CDR3: CASSVISSGGAPGELFF; DNA: TGTGCCAGCAGCGTAATCTCTAGCGGGGGGGCCCCCGGGGAGCTGTTTTTT
length: 11; D: NA; V: TRBV2; size: NA; J: TRBJ2-3; CDR3: CARASADTQYF; DNA: TGTGCCAGAGCATCGGCAGATACGCAGTATTTT
length: 13; D: NA; V: TRBV27; size: NA; J: TRBJ1-1; CDR3: CASSSPRGTEAFF; DNA: TGTGCCAGCAGTTCTCCAAGGGGGACTGAAGCTTTCTTT
length: 14; D: NA; V: TRBV18; size: few; J: TRBJ2-2; CDR3: CASSPGRTTGELFF; DNA: TGTGCCAGCTCACCTGGGCGGACAACCGGGGAGCTGTTTTTT
length: 13; D: NA; V: TRBV15; size: NA; J: TRBJ1-2; CDR3: CATSFDEDYGYTF; DNA: TGTGCCACCAGCTTCGATGAGGACTATGGCTACACCTTC
length: 15; D: TRBD1; V: TRBV18; size: NA; J: TRBJ1-1; CDR3: CASSPPTGAVDWAFF; DNA: TGTGCCAGCTCACCTCCGACAGGGGCCGTCGACTGGGCTTTCTTT
length: 17; D: NA; V: TRBV7-6; size: NA; J: TRBJ2-5; CDR3: CASSFDPPRSSQETQYF; DNA: TGTGCCAGCAGCTTCGACCCCCCCAGGTCATCCCAAGAGACCCAGTACTTC
length: 19; D: NA; V: TRBV9; size: NA; J: TRBJ1-3; CDR3: CASSHPPPSVYSSGNTIYF; DNA: TGTGCCAGCAGCCACCCACCACCCAGTGTATACAGCTCTGGAAACACCATATATTTT
length: 13; D: NA; V: TRBV7-8; size: NA; J: TRBJ1-5; CDR3: CASSLGTEQPQHF; DNA: TGTGCCAGCAGCTTAGGAACGGAGCAGCCCCAGCATTTT
length: 15; D: TRBD1; V: TRBV30; size: NA; J: TRBJ1-1; CDR3: CAWSRGTGMYTEAFF; DNA: TGTGCCTGGAGTAGGGGGACAGGGATGTACACTGAAGCTTTCTTT
length: 12; D: NA; V: TRBV28; size: few; J: TRBJ1-5; CDR3: CASSLRVQPQHF; DNA: TGTGCCAGCAGTTTGAGGGTGCAGCCCCAGCATTTT
length: 17; D: TRBD1; V: TRBV19; size: NA; J: TRBJ1-3; CDR3: CASRTRDRIFSGNTIYF; DNA: TGTGCCAGTAGGACACGGGACAGGATTTTCTCTGGAAACACCATATATTTT
length: 14; D: NA; V: TRBV3-1/TRBV3-2; size: NA; J: TRBJ1-2; CDR3: CASSHQQGDYGYTF; DNA: TGTGCCAGCAGCCACCAACAGGGAGATTATGGCTACACCTTC
length: 14; D: TRBD1; V: TRBV29-1; size: NA; J: TRBJ2-2; CDR3: CSAGQARNTGELFF; DNA: TGCAGCGCCGGACAGGCGCGGAACACCGGGGAGCTGTTTTTT
length: 12; D: TRBD1; V: TRBV29-1; size: NA; J: TRBJ1-1; CDR3: CSVQTGVDEAFF; DNA: TGCAGCGTCCAAACAGGGGTCGATGAAGCTTTCTTT
length: 16; D: NA; V: TRBV7-2; size: NA; J: TRBJ2-1; CDR3: CASSLSFGLPEGEQFF; DNA: TGTGCCAGCAGCTTATCTTTCGGGCTACCGGAGGGTGAGCAGTTCTTC
length: 14; D: NA; V: TRBV7-8; size: NA; J: TRBJ1-5; CDR3: CASSLEGYNQPQHF; DNA: TGTGCCAGCAGCTTAGAGGGGTACAATCAGCCCCAGCATTTT
length: 13; D: NA; V: TRBV2; size: once; J: TRBJ2-7; CDR3: CASSRTGYGEQYF; DNA: TGTGCCAGCAGTCGTACAGGGTACGGCGAGCAGTACTTC
length: 10; D: NA; V: TRBV7-2; size: NA; J: TRBJ1-2; CDR3: CAEDSYGYTF; DNA: TGTGCCGAGGACAGTTATGGCTACACCTTC
length: 16; D: TRBD1; V: TRBV12-5; size: NA; J: TRBJ2-5; CDR3: CASGPGTGGGQETQYF; DNA: TGTGCTAGTGGTCCGGGGACAGGGGGCGGCCAAGAGACCCAGTACTTC
length: 18; D: TRBD1; V: TRBV10-3; size: NA; J: TRBJ1-5; CDR3: CAISEGQGSQGGNQPQHF; DNA: TGTGCCATCAGTGAGGGACAGGGCTCACAGGGAGGCAATCAGCCCCAGCATTTT
length: 11; D: NA; V: TRBV30; size: NA; J: TRBJ2-3; CDR3: CAWSDRVKEYF; DNA: TGTGCCTGGAGTGACAGGGTTAAGGAGTATTTT
length: 12; D: NA; V: TRBV6-5; size: once; J: TRBJ1-1; CDR3: CASSYSTGEAFF; DNA: TGTGCCAGCAGTTACTCGACAGGAGAAGCTTTCTTT
length: 13; D: NA; V: TRBV7-9; size: few; J: TRBJ2-3; CDR3: CASDFGASNTQYF; DNA: TGTGCCAGCGACTTTGGGGCCTCAAATACGCAGTATTTT
length: 13; D: TRBD1; V: TRBV2; size: NA; J: TRBJ1-2; CDR3: CASRAGQGRGYTF; DNA: TGTGCCAGCAGAGCGGGACAGGGAAGAGGCTACACCTTC
length: 14; D: TRBD1; V: TRBV2; size: NA; J: TRBJ1-4; CDR3: CASSATGFNEKLFF; DNA: TGTGCCAGCAGCGCGACAGGGTTTAATGAAAAACTGTTTTTT
length: 16; D: NA; V: TRBV7-9; size: NA; J: TRBJ2-5; CDR3: CASSSPDSVRREAQYF; DNA: TGTGCCAGCAGCTCCCCGGACAGCGTCCGAAGAGAGGCCCAGTACTTC
length: 15; D: TRBD2; V: TRBV2; size: NA; J: TRBJ2-1; CDR3: CASSLAGGSLYEQFF; DNA: TGTGCCAGCAGTTTAGCGGGGGGGTCTTTATATGAGCAGTTCTTC
length: 15; D: TRBD1; V: TRBV4-1; size: few; J: TRBJ1-1; CDR3: CASSQLGQGNTEAFF; DNA: TGCGCCAGCAGCCAACTGGGACAGGGGAACACTGAAGCTTTCTTT
length: 14; D: NA; V: TRBV6-5; size: NA; J: TRBJ1-1; CDR3: CASSYGPSYTEAFF; DNA: TGTGCCAGCAGTTATGGGCCGTCCTACACTGAAGCTTTCTTT
length: 12; D: NA; V: TRBV28; size: NA; J: TRBJ1-2; CDR3: CASSLTEYGYTF; DNA: TGTGCCAGCAGTTTGACAGAGTATGGCTACACCTTC
length: 14; D: NA; V: TRBV7-2; size: NA; J: TRBJ1-2; CDR3: CASSLVQGSDGYTF; DNA: TGTGCCAGCAGCTTAGTGCAGGGCTCAGATGGCTACACCTTC
length: 11; D: NA; V: TRBV11-2; size: few; J: TRBJ2-7; CDR3: CASSGQLEQYF; DNA: TGTGCCAGCAGCGGGCAATTGGAACAGTACTTC
length: 15; D: NA; V: TRBV9; size: NA; J: TRBJ2-1; CDR3: CASSVDTQGYNEQFF; DNA: TGTGCCAGCAGCGTAGACACCCAGGGATACAATGAGCAGTTCTTC
length: 15; D: TRBD1; V: TRBV27; size: NA; J: TRBJ1-5; CDR3: CASGVAQGAYQPQHF; DNA: TGTGCCAGCGGGGTCGCACAGGGGGCCTATCAGCCCCAGCATTTT
length: 14; D: NA; V: TRBV2; size: once; J: TRBJ1-1; CDR3: CASSPINLNTEAFF; DNA: TGTGCCAGCAGCCCGATCAACTTGAACACTGAAGCTTTCTTT
length: 18; D: TRBD2; V: TRBV3-1/TRBV3-2; size: NA; J: TRBJ2-7; CDR3: CASSQGALAGGPIYEQYF; DNA: TGTGCCAGCAGCCAAGGCGCGTTAGCGGGGGGGCCGATCTACGAGCAGTACTTC